The text below deals with one TCR beta chain. Some clones are missing from TCRdb's copy, which holds only in-frame ones; the method was immunoSEQ multiplex PCR. This table holds some 82,000 clones, 70% to 90% found once. These data belong to a study of control samples from healthy donors and cancer patients. The specimen sequenced was blood. The receptor comes from a man over 45 in good health.

CDR3 residues: CASRVGNSPLHF. CDR3 in DNA: TGTGCCAGCAGGGTAGGGAATTCACCCCTCCACTTT. The chain couples TRBV6-6 to TRBJ1-6; no definite D call. Trimming stripped 6 bases from V and 7 bases from J, with 7 bases between. Looked up from germline, CDR1 is MNHNY and CDR2 is SVGAGI (reference sequence). The CDR3 runs 12 residues.